This T cell receptor beta chain originates from a study of radiotherapy plus CTLA-4 blockade in lung cancer. Those patients who had chemo-refractory metastatic non-small-cell lung cancer were given focal radiation along with CTLA-4 blockade through ipilimumab. This CDR3 is built from 16 residues. Per germline, CDR1 SNHLY and CDR2 FYNNEI. J was trimmed by 6 bases and V by 7 bases; bases with no gene match: 14. Assay: immunoSEQ multiplex PCR; the TCRdb copy retains only in-frame clones and omits some. The profile shows approximately 65,000 clones, approximately 75% of them singletons. About this clone itself: Its target is unknown.

Study results and limitations: Tumor-derived TCR clones expanded in blood after radiotherapy plus ipilimumab. The best prediction of response reportedly came from early blood T cell clone dynamics, with interferon-beta.

The V call is TRBV2, the J call TRBJ1-5; 8 bases fit TRBD1. This specimen consisted of peripheral blood, obtained from a patient treated with radiotherapy plus ipilimumab. The TCR was taken from a human donor with non-small cell lung cancer who had a complete response to radiotherapy plus ipilimumab. The CDR3 here is CASKEGQGRGGQPQHF. CDR3 in DNA: TGTGCCAGCAAAGAAGGACAGGGAAGGGGCGGTCAGCCCCAGCATTTT.